This T cell receptor beta chain emerged from a study of blood T cell repertoires in COVID-19. Turning to the study itself: Sites across the United States, Italy and Spain contributed samples from acute and convalescent COVID-19. T cells, B-cell-depleted T cells, or PBMCs supplied cDNA or gDNA.

As originally analysed: Researchers report that nucleated cell counts were estimated from reference gene primer amplification. Sequenced by immunoSEQ multiplex PCR; TCRdb stores in-frame clones only, minus some. From that table come the V and J calls and clone size; the DNA was used to work out D and trimming. The profile covers some 210,000 clones, with 81% appearing a single time and around 9% taken by the ten largest. V was shortened by 2 bases and J by 7 bases, with 8 bases between the two germline ends. The CDR3 runs to 12 residues. Germline CDR1 reads SGHTA; CDR2 reads FQGNSA. The rearrangement links TRBV7-2 to TRBJ2-5; D is unresolved. The sequencing sample was made of PBMCs or T cells enriched from blood (not recorded which). This TCR derives from a woman aged 50 to 60 with acute COVID-19. CDR3 coding DNA: TGTGCCAGCAGCTTAACCCCCGGGACCCAGTACTTC. Protein sequence: CASSLTPGTQYF.